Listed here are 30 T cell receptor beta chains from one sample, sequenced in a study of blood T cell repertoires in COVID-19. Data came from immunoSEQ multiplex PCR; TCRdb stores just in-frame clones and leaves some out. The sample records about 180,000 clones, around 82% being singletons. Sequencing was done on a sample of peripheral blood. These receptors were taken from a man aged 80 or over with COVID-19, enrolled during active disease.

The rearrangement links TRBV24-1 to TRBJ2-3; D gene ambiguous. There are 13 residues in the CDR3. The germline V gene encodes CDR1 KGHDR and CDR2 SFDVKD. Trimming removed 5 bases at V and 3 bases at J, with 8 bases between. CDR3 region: CATSGAGTDTQYF. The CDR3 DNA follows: TGTGCCACCAGTGGAGCCGGTACAGATACGCAGTATTTT.

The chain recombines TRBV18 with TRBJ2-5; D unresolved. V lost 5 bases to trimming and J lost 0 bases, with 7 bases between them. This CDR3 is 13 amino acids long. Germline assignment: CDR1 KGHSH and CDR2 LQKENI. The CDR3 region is CASSGPDQETQYF. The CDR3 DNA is TGTGCCAGCTCAGGGCCAGACCAAGAGACCCAGTACTTC.

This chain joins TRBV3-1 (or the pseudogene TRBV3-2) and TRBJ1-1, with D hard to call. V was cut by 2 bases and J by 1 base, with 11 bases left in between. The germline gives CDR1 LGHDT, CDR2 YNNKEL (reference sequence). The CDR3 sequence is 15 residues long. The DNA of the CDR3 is TGTGCCAGCAGCCAAAGAGGACTGCGGAACACTGAAGCTTTCTTT. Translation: CASSQRGLRNTEAFF.

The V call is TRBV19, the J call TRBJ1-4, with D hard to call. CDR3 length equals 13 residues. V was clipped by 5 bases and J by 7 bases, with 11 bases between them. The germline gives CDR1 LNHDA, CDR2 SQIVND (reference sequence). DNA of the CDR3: TGTGCCAGTAGTCCCCCCCTCGGTGAAAAACTGTTTTTT. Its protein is CASSPPLGEKLFF.

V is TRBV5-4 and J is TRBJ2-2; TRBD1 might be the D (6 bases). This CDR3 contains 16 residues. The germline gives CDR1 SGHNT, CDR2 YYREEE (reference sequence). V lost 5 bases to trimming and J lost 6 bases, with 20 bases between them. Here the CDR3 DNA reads TGTGCCAGCAGACTATTTCCGGGCCGACAGGCCGGGGAGCTGTTTTTT. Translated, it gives CASRLFPGRQAGELFF.

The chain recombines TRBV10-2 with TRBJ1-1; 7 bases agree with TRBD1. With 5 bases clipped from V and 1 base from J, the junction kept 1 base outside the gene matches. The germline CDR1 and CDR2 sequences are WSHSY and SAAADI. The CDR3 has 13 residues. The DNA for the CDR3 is TGCGCCAGCAGTCGGGACAGGAACACTGAAGCTTTCTTT. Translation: CASSRDRNTEAFF.

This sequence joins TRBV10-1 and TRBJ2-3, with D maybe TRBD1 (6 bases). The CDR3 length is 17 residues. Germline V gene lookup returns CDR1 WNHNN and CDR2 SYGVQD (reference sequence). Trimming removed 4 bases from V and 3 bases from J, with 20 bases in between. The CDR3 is CASSGPQGAEETDTQYF. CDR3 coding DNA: TGCGCCAGCAGTGGGCCACAGGGAGCGGAAGAAACAGATACGCAGTATTTT.

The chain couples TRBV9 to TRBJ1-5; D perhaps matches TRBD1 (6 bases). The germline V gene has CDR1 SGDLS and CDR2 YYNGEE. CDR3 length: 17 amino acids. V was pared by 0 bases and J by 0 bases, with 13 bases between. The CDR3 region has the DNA TGTGCCAGCAGCGTAGAGGCAGGGGATTTTAGCAATCAGCCCCAGCATTTT. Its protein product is CASSVEAGDFSNQPQHF.

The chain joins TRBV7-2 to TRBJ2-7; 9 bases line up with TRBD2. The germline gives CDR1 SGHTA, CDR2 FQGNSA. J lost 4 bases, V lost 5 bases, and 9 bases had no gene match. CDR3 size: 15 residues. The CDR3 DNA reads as TGTGCCAGCAGCCCTTCCGGGACTAGCTTATACGAGCAGTACTTC. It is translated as CASSPSGTSLYEQYF.

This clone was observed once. The CDR3 sequence: CATSRLSMNTEAFF. For the CDR3, the DNA is TGTGCCACCAGCAGGTTGAGCATGAACACTGAAGCTTTCTTT. The gene calls are TRBV15 and TRBJ1-1; D is undetermined. This CDR3 region has 14 residues. The ends were cut back, 3 bases at V and 0 bases at J, with 8 bases in the middle. Germline CDR1 LNHNV, CDR2 YYDKDF (reference sequence).

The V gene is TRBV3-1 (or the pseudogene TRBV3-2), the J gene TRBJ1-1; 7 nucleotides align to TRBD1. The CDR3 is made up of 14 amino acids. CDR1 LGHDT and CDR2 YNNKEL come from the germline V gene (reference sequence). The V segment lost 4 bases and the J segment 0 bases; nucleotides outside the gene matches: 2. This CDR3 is CASSPGTVNTEAFF. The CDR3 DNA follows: TGTGCCAGCAGCCCCGGGACAGTGAACACTGAAGCTTTCTTT.

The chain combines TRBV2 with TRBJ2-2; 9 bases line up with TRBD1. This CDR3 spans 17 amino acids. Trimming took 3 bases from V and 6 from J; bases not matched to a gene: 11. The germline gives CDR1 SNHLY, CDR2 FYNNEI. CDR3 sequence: CASSETRDRASAGELFF. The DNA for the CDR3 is TGTGCCAGCAGTGAGACCCGGGACAGGGCCTCGGCCGGGGAGCTGTTTTTT.

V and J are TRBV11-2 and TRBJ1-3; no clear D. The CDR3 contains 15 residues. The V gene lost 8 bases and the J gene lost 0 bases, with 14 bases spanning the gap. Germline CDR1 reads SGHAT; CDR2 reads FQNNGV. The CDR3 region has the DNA TGTGCCAGCCGATCTCTGCGGGCCTCTGGAAACACCATATATTTT. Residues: CASRSLRASGNTIYF.

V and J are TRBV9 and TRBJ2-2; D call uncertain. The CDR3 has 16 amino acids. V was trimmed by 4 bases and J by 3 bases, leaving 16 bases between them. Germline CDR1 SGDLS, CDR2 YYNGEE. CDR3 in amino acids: CASSPGPPRYTGELFF. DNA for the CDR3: TGTGCCAGCAGCCCCGGCCCTCCTAGGTACACCGGGGAGCTGTTTTTT.

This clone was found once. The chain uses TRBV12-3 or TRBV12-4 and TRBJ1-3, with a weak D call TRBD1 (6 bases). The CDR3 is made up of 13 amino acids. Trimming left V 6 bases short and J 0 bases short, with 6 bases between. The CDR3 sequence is CASRTGSGNTIYF. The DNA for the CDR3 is TGTGCCAGCAGGACAGGCTCTGGAAACACCATATATTTT.

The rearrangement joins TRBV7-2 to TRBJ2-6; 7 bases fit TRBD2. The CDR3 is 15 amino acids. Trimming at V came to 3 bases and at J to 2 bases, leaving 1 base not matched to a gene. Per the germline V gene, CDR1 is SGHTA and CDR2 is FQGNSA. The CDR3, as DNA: TGTGCCAGCAGCTTTCGGGGGGCTGGGGCCAACGTCCTGACTTTC. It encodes CASSFRGAGANVLTF.

CDR3 loop: CASSEVGGHEQYF. CDR3 DNA sequence: TGTGCCAGCAGTGAAGTAGGGGGACACGAGCAGTACTTC. The chain links TRBV6-1 to TRBJ2-7, with D tentatively TRBD1 (6 bases). V lost 1 base to trimming and J lost 5 bases, with 9 bases between them. CDR1 and CDR2 from the germline V gene are MNHNS and SASEGT. This CDR3 comprises 13 residues.

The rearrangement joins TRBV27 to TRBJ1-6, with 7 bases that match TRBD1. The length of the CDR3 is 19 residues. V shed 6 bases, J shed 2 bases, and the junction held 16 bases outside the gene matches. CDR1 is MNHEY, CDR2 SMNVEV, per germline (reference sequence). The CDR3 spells CASSLTSIQGSTYNSPLHF. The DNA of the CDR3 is TGTGCCAGCAGCCTTACCAGCATACAGGGGAGTACCTATAATTCACCCCTCCACTTT.

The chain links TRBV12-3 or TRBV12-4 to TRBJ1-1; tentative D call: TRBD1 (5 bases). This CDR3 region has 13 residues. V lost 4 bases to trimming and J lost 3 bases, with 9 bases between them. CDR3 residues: CASSWGPDTEAFF. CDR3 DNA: TGTGCCAGCAGTTGGGGCCCGGACACTGAAGCTTTCTTT.

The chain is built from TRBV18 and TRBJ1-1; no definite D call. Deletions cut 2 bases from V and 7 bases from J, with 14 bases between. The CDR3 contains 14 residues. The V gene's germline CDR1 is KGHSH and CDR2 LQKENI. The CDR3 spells CASSPSGSEGEAFF. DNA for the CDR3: TGTGCCAGCTCACCATCCGGGAGTGAGGGTGAAGCTTTCTTT. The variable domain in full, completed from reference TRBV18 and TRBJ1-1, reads NAGVMQNPRHLVRRRGQEARLRCSPMKGHSHVYWYRQLPEEGLKFMVYLQKENIIDESGMPKERFSAEFPKEGPSILRIQQVVRGDSAAYFCASSPSGSEGEAFFGQGTRLTVV.

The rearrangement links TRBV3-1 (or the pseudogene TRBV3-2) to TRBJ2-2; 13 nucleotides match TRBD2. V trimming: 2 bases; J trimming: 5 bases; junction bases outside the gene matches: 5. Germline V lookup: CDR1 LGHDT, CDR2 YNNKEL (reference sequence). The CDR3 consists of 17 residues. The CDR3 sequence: CASSQNPGLAGTGELFF. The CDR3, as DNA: TGTGCCAGCAGCCAAAATCCGGGACTAGCGGGGACCGGGGAGCTGTTTTTT.

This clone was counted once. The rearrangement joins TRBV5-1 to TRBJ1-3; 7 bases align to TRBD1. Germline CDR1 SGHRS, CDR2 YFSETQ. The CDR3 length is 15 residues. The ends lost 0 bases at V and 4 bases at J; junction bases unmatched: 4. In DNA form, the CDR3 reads TGCGCCAGCAGCTTGGACAGGGGATCCGGAAACACCATATATTTT. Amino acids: CASSLDRGSGNTIYF.

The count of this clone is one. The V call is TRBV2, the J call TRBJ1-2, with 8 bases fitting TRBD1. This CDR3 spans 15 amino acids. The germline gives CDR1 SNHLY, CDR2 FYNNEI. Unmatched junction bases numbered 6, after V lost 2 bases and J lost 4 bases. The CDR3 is CASSESTGGGYGYTF. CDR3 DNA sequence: TGTGCCAGCAGTGAATCAACAGGGGGAGGCTATGGCTACACCTTC.

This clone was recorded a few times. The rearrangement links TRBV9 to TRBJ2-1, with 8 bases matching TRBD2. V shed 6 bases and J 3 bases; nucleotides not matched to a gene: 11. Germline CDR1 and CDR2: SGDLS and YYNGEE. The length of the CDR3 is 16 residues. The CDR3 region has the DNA TGTGCCAGCACCTCCGGGGGGGGACCGCACTACAATGAGCAGTTCTTC. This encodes CASTSGGGPHYNEQFF. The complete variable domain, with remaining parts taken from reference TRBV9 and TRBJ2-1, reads DSGVTQTPKHLITATGQRVTLRCSPRSGDLSVYWYQQSLDQGLQFLIQYYNGEERAKGNILERFSAQQFPDLHSELNLSSLELGDSALYFCASTSGGGPHYNEQFFGPGTRLTVL.

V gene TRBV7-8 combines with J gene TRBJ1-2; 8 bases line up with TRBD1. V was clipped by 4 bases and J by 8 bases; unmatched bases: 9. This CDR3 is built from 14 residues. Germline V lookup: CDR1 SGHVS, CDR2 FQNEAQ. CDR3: CASSYDRGGLGYTF. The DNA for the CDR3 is TGTGCCAGCAGCTACGACAGGGGAGGATTAGGCTACACCTTC.

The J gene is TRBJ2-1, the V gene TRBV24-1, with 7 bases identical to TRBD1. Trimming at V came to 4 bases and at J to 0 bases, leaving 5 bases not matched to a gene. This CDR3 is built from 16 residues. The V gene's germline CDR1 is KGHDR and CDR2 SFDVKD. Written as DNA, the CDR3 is TGTGCCACCAGTGACCCGCAGGGGGACTCCTACAATGAGCAGTTCTTC. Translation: CATSDPQGDSYNEQFF.

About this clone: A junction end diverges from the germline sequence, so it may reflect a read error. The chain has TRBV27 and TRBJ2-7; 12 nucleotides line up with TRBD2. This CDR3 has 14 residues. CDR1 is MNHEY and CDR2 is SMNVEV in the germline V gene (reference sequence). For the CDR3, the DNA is TGTGCCAGCCGTTTGACTAGCGGGGGCCACGAGCAGTACTTC. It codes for CASRLTSGGHEQYF.

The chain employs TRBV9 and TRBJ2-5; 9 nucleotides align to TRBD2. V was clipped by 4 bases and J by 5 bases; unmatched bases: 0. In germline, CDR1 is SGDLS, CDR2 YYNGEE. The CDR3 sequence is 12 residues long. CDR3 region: CASSSGGETQYF. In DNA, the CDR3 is TGTGCCAGCAGCAGCGGGGGGGAGACCCAGTACTTC.

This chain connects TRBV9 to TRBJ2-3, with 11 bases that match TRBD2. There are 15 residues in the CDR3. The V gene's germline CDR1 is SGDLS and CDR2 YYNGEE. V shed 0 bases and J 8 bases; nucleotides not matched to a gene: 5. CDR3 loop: CASSVVAGGRGTQYF. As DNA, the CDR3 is TGTGCCAGCAGCGTAGTAGCGGGGGGGCGGGGTACGCAGTATTTT.

The CDR3 DNA is TGTGCCACCAGTGATACTAGCGGGGGGGCCCGGTCCTACAATGAGCAGTTCTTC. Amino acid sequence: CATSDTSGGARSYNEQFF. The chain has TRBV24-1 and TRBJ2-1, with 13 bases matching TRBD2. The length of the CDR3 is 18 residues. Per germline, CDR1 KGHDR and CDR2 SFDVKD. The ends lost 3 bases at V and 1 base at J; junction bases unmatched: 5.